The 20 T cell receptor beta chains below come from one sample, sequenced in a study of blood T cell repertoires in COVID-19. Profiled with immunoSEQ multiplex PCR; TCRdb holds only in-frame clones, not every one. Of 250,000 to 300,000 clones in the sample, about 85% were seen once. The sequenced material came from peripheral blood. The receptor source for this set is a man younger than 35 with active or convalescent COVID-19.

J is TRBJ1-1 and V is TRBV27; tentatively, D is TRBD1 (5 bases). Deletions cut 6 bases from V and 8 bases from J, with 16 bases between. This CDR3 comprises 13 residues. CDR1 and CDR2 (germline): MNHEY, SMNVEV (reference sequence). The CDR3 spells CASSHGARVEAFF. The DNA of the CDR3 is TGTGCCAGCAGCCACGGAGCCAGGGTAGAAGCTTTCTTT.

This clone showed up just once. The rearrangement uses TRBV20-1 and TRBJ1-1; weak D call: TRBD1 (5 bases). The germline gives CDR1 DFQATT, CDR2 SNEGSKA (reference sequence). The V and J ends lost 2 bases and 8 bases respectively, with 9 bases between them. The length of the CDR3 is 11 residues. Here the CDR3 DNA reads TGCAGTGCTAGAAGCAGGGAAGAAGCTTTCTTT. Protein: CSARSREEAFF.

This clone was seen a single time. V is TRBV10-3 and J is TRBJ1-5, with a weak D call TRBD1 (5 bases). Germline V gene lookup returns CDR1 ENHRY and CDR2 SYGVKD. V was clipped by 4 bases and J by 3 bases, with 10 bases between them. The CDR3 runs to 14 residues. Here the CDR3 DNA reads TGTGCCATCAGTGGGGGGGTCCCCAATCAGCCCCAGCATTTT. This codes for CAISGGVPNQPQHF.

This chain connects TRBV6-6 to TRBJ2-7; 7 nucleotides agree with TRBD2. CDR1 and CDR2 (germline): MNHNY, SVGAGI (reference sequence). With 8 bases clipped from V and 5 bases from J, the junction kept 15 bases outside the gene matches. The CDR3 contains 15 residues. The CDR3 is CASGGRALGLDEQYF. The CDR3 DNA follows: TGTGCCAGCGGTGGGAGGGCGTTAGGGTTGGACGAGCAGTACTTC.

The genes are TRBV2 and TRBJ2-5, with D perhaps matching TRBD1 (6 bases). Germline-derived CDR1 and CDR2 are SNHLY and FYNNEI. Trimming removed 6 bases at V and 5 bases at J, with 13 bases between. The CDR3 is 13 residues long. The chain's CDR3 is CASRRTVRETQYF. The CDR3 coding sequence is TGTGCCAGCAGAAGGACAGTGCGGGAGACCCAGTACTTC.

This chain joins TRBV1 and TRBJ2-2; the DNA was not compared with TRBD2, the D call given in the table. TRBV1 is recorded as a pseudogene. This CDR3 has 17 residues. The CDR3 bases are TGCACCAGCAGCCGTTCTAGCGGGGGGACTAACACCGGGGAGCTGTTTTTT. It translates to CTSSRSSGGTNTGELFF.

In its sample, this clone was seen once. V is TRBV18 and J is TRBJ2-5; 8 nucleotides line up with TRBD1. With 4 bases clipped from V and 4 bases from J, the junction kept 5 bases outside the gene matches. CDR3 length: 14 amino acids. Germline CDR1 reads KGHSH; CDR2 reads LQKENI. DNA for the CDR3: TGTGCCAGCTCACAACGGACAGGGACAGAGACCCAGTACTTC. Its translation: CASSQRTGTETQYF.

This chain connects TRBV18 to TRBJ2-7, with a weak D call TRBD2 (6 bases). The V end lost 2 bases, the J end lost 6 bases, and 11 bases lay between the germline ends. The germline gives CDR1 KGHSH, CDR2 LQKENI. The CDR3 totals 13 residues. The CDR3 bases are TGTGCCAGCTCACCATTTACGGGGGTCGAGCAGTACTTC. Protein sequence: CASSPFTGVEQYF.

The chain is built from TRBV11-3 and TRBJ2-7; 8 bases match TRBD2. The V and J ends lost 3 bases and 2 bases, in that order; junction bases with no gene match: 3. The length of the CDR3 is 14 residues. Germline V CDR1 and CDR2: SGHNT, YENEEA. CDR3 region: CASSFSAGAYEQYF. CDR3 sequence (DNA): TGTGCCAGCAGCTTCTCAGCGGGGGCCTACGAGCAGTACTTC. Based on the CDR3 plus reference TRBV11-3 and TRBJ2-7, the full variable domain is EAGVVQSPRYKIIEKKQPVAFWCNPISGHNTLYWYLQNLGQGPELLIRYENEEAVDDSQLPKDRFSAERLKGVDSTLKIQPAELGDSAVYLCASSFSAGAYEQYFGPGTRLTVT.

V is TRBV7-9 and J is TRBJ1-3; D is ambiguous. V dropped 5 bases and J dropped 2 bases, with 4 bases sitting between them. This CDR3 has 12 residues. Germline CDR1 is SEHNR and CDR2 is FQNEAQ (reference sequence). CDR3 amino acids: CASSTPGNTIYF. DNA of the CDR3: TGTGCCAGCAGCACACCTGGAAACACCATATATTTT.

The chain has TRBV7-3 and TRBJ2-2; 11 positions match TRBD2. Germline CDR1 is SGHTA and CDR2 is FQGTGA. V trimming: 2 bases; J trimming: 4 bases; junction bases outside the gene matches: 6. The CDR3 runs 17 residues. The chain's CDR3 is CASSLLGLAGSTGELFF. The CDR3 nucleotides read TGTGCCAGCAGCTTACTCGGACTAGCGGGCAGCACCGGGGAGCTGTTTTTT.

The chain couples TRBV12-5 to TRBJ2-3; no definite D call. The CDR3 length is 14 residues. Germline V CDR1 and CDR2: LGHNT, FRNRAP. The V end lost 6 bases, the J end lost 1 base, and 11 bases lay between the germline ends. The DNA for the CDR3 is TGTGCTAGTGGCCCACCCTACGGCACAGATACGCAGTATTTT. Translated, it gives CASGPPYGTDTQYF.

Only a few counts were recorded for this clone. V gene TRBV24-1 combines with J gene TRBJ2-7; D not resolved. The ends were cut back, 8 bases at V and 2 bases at J, with 24 bases in the middle. CDR3 size: 17 residues. Germline-derived CDR1 and CDR2 are KGHDR and SFDVKD. The CDR3 spells CATILQGEQDDAYEQYF. CDR3 DNA sequence: TGTGCCACCATTCTACAAGGCGAGCAGGATGATGCCTACGAGCAGTACTTC.

The rearrangement links TRBV9 to TRBJ2-2; possibly TRBD2 for D (6 bases). Germline V gene data show CDR1 as SGDLS and CDR2 as YYNGEE. V was clipped by 3 bases and J by 4 bases, with 13 bases between them. This CDR3 contains 15 residues. The CDR3 DNA reads TGTGCCAGCAGCGCCTACGCGGGGCTCACCGGGGAGCTGTTTTTT. Amino acid sequence: CASSAYAGLTGELFF.

The chain carries TRBV18 and TRBJ1-5; the D is unclear. V lost 4 bases to trimming and J lost 6 bases, with 19 bases between them. The CDR3 spans 16 residues. Germline CDR1 and CDR2: KGHSH and LQKENI. CDR3 in DNA: TGTGCCAGCTCACTACTGGAGTCCGGAAGCGGTCAGCCCCAGCATTTT. It is translated as CASSLLESGSGQPQHF. The variable domain in full, completed from reference TRBV18 and TRBJ1-5, reads NAGVMQNPRHLVRRRGQEARLRCSPMKGHSHVYWYRQLPEEGLKFMVYLQKENIIDESGMPKERFSAEFPKEGPSILRIQQVVRGDSAAYFCASSLLESGSGQPQHFGDGTRLSIL.

The rearrangement uses TRBV4-1 and TRBJ2-5, with TRBD1 as a possible D gene (6 bases). This CDR3 comprises 15 residues. The V end lost 1 base, the J end lost 7 bases, and 16 bases lay between the germline ends. Germline values: CDR1 MGHRA, CDR2 YSYEKL. The CDR3 protein is CASSQGTEGLSTQYF. The CDR3 DNA follows: TGCGCCAGCAGCCAAGGGACAGAGGGTCTGTCGACCCAGTACTTC.

The rearrangement uses TRBV2 and TRBJ1-5, with D tentatively TRBD1 (5 bases). This CDR3 has 14 residues. The germline gives CDR1 SNHLY, CDR2 FYNNEI. The V gene lost 4 bases and the J gene lost 7 bases, with 14 bases spanning the gap. In DNA form, the CDR3 reads TGTGCCAGCAGTGTGGGGGAGGGTGTGCAGCCCCAGCATTTT. Its protein is CASSVGEGVQPQHF.

The chain carries TRBV5-5 and TRBJ2-7; D gene ambiguous. Germline values: CDR1 SGHKS, CDR2 YYEKEE (reference sequence). The CDR3 extends over 15 amino acids. Trimming left V 3 bases short and J 5 bases short, with 18 bases between. The CDR3, as DNA: TGTGCCAGCAGCTCGCGGTCGGAGACTCTAAACGAGCAGTACTTC. The encoded protein is CASSSRSETLNEQYF.

The chain has TRBV5-3 and TRBJ1-5; D is undetermined. TRBV5-3 is labeled an ORF, and its function is uncertain. Between the trimmed V and J ends, which lost 4 bases and 1 base, there was a span of 18 bases. CDR3 length equals 17 residues. In DNA, the CDR3 is TGTGCCAGAAGCCGCCTTAGGGAGGGTCAAAGCAATCAGCCCCAGCATTTT. Residues: CARSRLREGQSNQPQHF.

The J gene is TRBJ1-6, the V gene TRBV3-1 (or the pseudogene TRBV3-2), with D possibly TRBD1 on 6 matching bases. CDR3 length equals 14 residues. The V and J ends lost 3 bases and 9 bases respectively, with 12 bases between them. Germline CDR1 and CDR2: LGHDT and YNNKEL (reference sequence). CDR3 amino acids: CASSQGLRGSPLHF. The CDR3 DNA reads TGTGCCAGCAGCCAGGGGCTCAGGGGTTCACCCCTCCACTTT.